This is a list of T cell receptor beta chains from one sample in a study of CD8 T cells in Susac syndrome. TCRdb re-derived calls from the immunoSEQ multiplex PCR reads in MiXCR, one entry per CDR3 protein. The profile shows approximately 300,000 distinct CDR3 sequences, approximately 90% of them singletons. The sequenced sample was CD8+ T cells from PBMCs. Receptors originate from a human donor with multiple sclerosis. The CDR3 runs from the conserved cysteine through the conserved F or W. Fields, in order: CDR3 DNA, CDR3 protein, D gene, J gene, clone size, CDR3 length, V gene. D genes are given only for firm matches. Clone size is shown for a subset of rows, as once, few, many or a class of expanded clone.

CDR3 DNA: TGTGCCAGCAGCTCCCGAGCGTGGGGCTACGAGCAGTACTTC
CDR3 protein: CASSSRAWGYEQYF
D gene: NA
J gene: TRBJ2-7
clone size: NA
CDR3 length: 14
V gene: TRBV27

CDR3 DNA: TGTGCCAGCAAGGGACTAGCGGATGAGCAGTACTTC
CDR3 protein: CASKGLADEQYF
D gene: TRBD2
J gene: TRBJ2-7
clone size: NA
CDR3 length: 12
V gene: TRBV11-1

CDR3 DNA: TGTGCCAGCTTCATAGTGGGGACAACGGGCACCGGGGAGCTGTTTTTT
CDR3 protein: CASFIVGTTGTGELFF
D gene: NA
J gene: TRBJ2-2
clone size: NA
CDR3 length: 16
V gene: TRBV12-3/TRBV12-4

CDR3 DNA: TGCGCCAGCAGTACTCCCGGGACCCTTCTTACTGAAGCTTTCTTT
CDR3 protein: CASSTPGTLLTEAFF
D gene: NA
J gene: TRBJ1-1
clone size: NA
CDR3 length: 15
V gene: TRBV23-1

CDR3 DNA: TGCGCCAGCAGCCAAGAAGGGCAGAGCTACGAGCAGTACTTC
CDR3 protein: CASSQEGQSYEQYF
D gene: NA
J gene: TRBJ2-7
clone size: NA
CDR3 length: 14
V gene: TRBV4-1

CDR3 DNA: TGTGCCAGCAGTTCTCTACTAGCGGGGGTATACAATGAGCAGTTCTTC
CDR3 protein: CASSSLLAGVYNEQFF
D gene: TRBD2
J gene: TRBJ2-1
clone size: NA
CDR3 length: 16
V gene: TRBV6-2/TRBV6-3

CDR3 DNA: TGTGCCATCAGTGAGTCCCCCGGAGGGAACACTGAAGCTTTCTTT
CDR3 protein: CAISESPGGNTEAFF
D gene: NA
J gene: TRBJ1-1
clone size: NA
CDR3 length: 15
V gene: TRBV10-3

CDR3 DNA: TGTGCCAGCACTCCTTACGTCGACAATGAGCAGTTCTTC
CDR3 protein: CASTPYVDNEQFF
D gene: NA
J gene: TRBJ2-1
clone size: NA
CDR3 length: 13
V gene: TRBV7-9

CDR3 DNA: TGTGCCACCAGCAGTGAGAACAACAGGGGAGAGACCCAGTACTTC
CDR3 protein: CATSSENNRGETQYF
D gene: TRBD1
J gene: TRBJ2-5
clone size: NA
CDR3 length: 15
V gene: TRBV15

CDR3 DNA: TGTGCCACCAGCACAAGTGGGGGTGGACCGTATTCACCCCTCCACTTT
CDR3 protein: CATSTSGGGPYSPLHF
D gene: NA
J gene: TRBJ1-6
clone size: NA
CDR3 length: 16
V gene: TRBV15

CDR3 DNA: TGTGCCAGCAGCCCCTGGCGAGGCCTGAGCTCCTACAATGAGCAGTTCTTC
CDR3 protein: CASSPWRGLSSYNEQFF
D gene: NA
J gene: TRBJ2-1
clone size: NA
CDR3 length: 17
V gene: TRBV14

CDR3 DNA: TGTGCCAGTAGCCCCAACAGGGCTAGCACAGATACGCAGTATTTT
CDR3 protein: CASSPNRASTDTQYF
D gene: NA
J gene: TRBJ2-3
clone size: NA
CDR3 length: 15
V gene: TRBV19

CDR3 DNA: TGTGCCAGCAGCGGAGACAGGGGGCCTGAGACCCAGTACTTC
CDR3 protein: CASSGDRGPETQYF
D gene: TRBD1
J gene: TRBJ2-5
clone size: NA
CDR3 length: 14
V gene: TRBV9

CDR3 DNA: TGTGCCAGCAGCCAATTTTCCGGCAGAGAGACCCAGTACTTC
CDR3 protein: CASSQFSGRETQYF
D gene: NA
J gene: TRBJ2-5
clone size: NA
CDR3 length: 14
V gene: TRBV16

CDR3 DNA: TGTGCCAGCAGTCCTCCGGGGCTTACCACAGATACGCAGTATTTT
CDR3 protein: CASSPPGLTTDTQYF
D gene: NA
J gene: TRBJ2-3
clone size: NA
CDR3 length: 15
V gene: TRBV28

CDR3 DNA: TGTGCCAGCAGCACTCGCACAGGGGCCGGTAACGCGAACACCGGGGAGCTGTTTTTT
CDR3 protein: CASSTRTGAGNANTGELFF
D gene: TRBD1
J gene: TRBJ2-2
clone size: NA
CDR3 length: 19
V gene: TRBV7-9

CDR3 DNA: TGTGCCAGCAGTTTCCTAGGGAATGGCTACACCTTC
CDR3 protein: CASSFLGNGYTF
D gene: NA
J gene: TRBJ1-2
clone size: once
CDR3 length: 12
V gene: TRBV28

CDR3 DNA: TGTGCCAGTAGTATGACTAGCACAGATACGCAGTATTTT
CDR3 protein: CASSMTSTDTQYF
D gene: NA
J gene: TRBJ2-3
clone size: NA
CDR3 length: 13
V gene: TRBV19

CDR3 DNA: TGTGCCAGCAGTTTAGGGCGGAAAATAGCCAAAAACATTCAGTACTTC
CDR3 protein: CASSLGRKIAKNIQYF
D gene: NA
J gene: TRBJ2-4
clone size: NA
CDR3 length: 16
V gene: TRBV28

CDR3 DNA: TGTGCCAGCAGCTTGAAAAGGGGCTTAGATACGCAGTATTTT
CDR3 protein: CASSLKRGLDTQYF
D gene: NA
J gene: TRBJ2-3
clone size: NA
CDR3 length: 14
V gene: TRBV7-2

CDR3 DNA: TGTGCCAGCAGCTTGGCTCAGGGCGGCGACGAGCAGTACTTC
CDR3 protein: CASSLAQGGDEQYF
D gene: NA
J gene: TRBJ2-7
clone size: NA
CDR3 length: 14
V gene: TRBV5-4

CDR3 DNA: TGTGCCAGCAGCTTGGACAGCACCTACAATGAGCAGTTCTTC
CDR3 protein: CASSLDSTYNEQFF
D gene: NA
J gene: TRBJ2-1
clone size: NA
CDR3 length: 14
V gene: TRBV7-9

CDR3 DNA: TGCAGCGTTGAGGTTGTGACAGGGACAGATACGCAGTATTTT
CDR3 protein: CSVEVVTGTDTQYF
D gene: TRBD1
J gene: TRBJ2-3
clone size: NA
CDR3 length: 14
V gene: TRBV29-1